The 29 T cell receptor beta chains given below trace back to one sample, sequenced in a study of neurological immune-mediated disorders. Time point of the sample: longitudinal time-point 2. Each CDR3 protein gets one entry after TCRdb re-called the 5' RACE reads with MiXCR. In the table there are under 50,000 distinct CDR3 sequences, around 12% of which are singletons. Material: PBMCs. These receptors all stem from a male donor with HTLV-1-associated myelopathy (HAM/TSP).

This clonotype was detected ten times or more. The chain carries TRBV5-1 and TRBJ2-3; 8 bases are shared with TRBD2. In germline, CDR1 is SGHRS, CDR2 YFSETQ. The CDR3 covers 14 residues. The V and J ends lost 4 bases and 1 base, in that order; junction bases with no gene match: 2. The chain's CDR3 is CASSTGGGTDTQYF. Here the CDR3 DNA reads TGCGCCAGCAGCACCGGGGGGGGCACAGATACGCAGTATTTT.

This clonotype was recorded many times. The chain combines TRBV9 with TRBJ1-5, with no clear D. V gave up 4 bases and J gave up 4 bases, with 9 bases separating them. CDR1 and CDR2 (germline): SGDLS, YYNGEE. CDR3 length: 13 amino acids. This chain's CDR3 is CASSPTLNQPQHF. The DNA of the CDR3 is TGTGCCAGCAGCCCGACCCTAAATCAGCCCCAGCATTTT.

Ten or more counts support this clonotype. The chain has TRBV20-1 and TRBJ2-3; 9 bases align to TRBD2. The CDR3 contains 14 residues. V shed 5 bases and J 3 bases; nucleotides not matched to a gene: 6. The germline CDR1 and CDR2 sequences are DFQATT and SNEGSKA (reference sequence). CDR3 DNA sequence: TGCAGTGCTCAAAGCGGGGGGACGACAGATACGCAGTATTTT. The encoded protein is CSAQSGGTTDTQYF.

This clonotype was observed many times. The chain combines TRBV6-6 with TRBJ2-4, with D possibly being TRBD2 (6 bases). The ends were cut back, 4 bases at V and 7 bases at J, with 23 bases in the middle. CDR1 is MNHNY, CDR2 SVGAGI, per germline (reference sequence). The CDR3 totals 17 residues. The CDR3 bases are TGTGCCAGCAGTTTCTCCACCGGGGCTAGCGTGGGGAACATTCAGTACTTC. Its translation: CASSFSTGASVGNIQYF.

J is TRBJ2-7 and V is TRBV13, with 8 bases identical to TRBD2. The CDR3 consists of 14 residues. V lost 5 bases, J lost 3 bases, and 6 bases stayed unmatched. CDR1 is PRHDT and CDR2 is FYEKMQ in the germline V gene (reference sequence). CDR3 sequence: CASSPRLANYEQYV. CDR3 in DNA: TGTGCCAGCAGCCCTCGACTAGCGAACTACGAGCAGTACGTC.

This clonotype has a handful of counts. V and J are TRBV12-3 or TRBV12-4 and TRBJ2-2; TRBD2 matches 9 bases. The CDR3 contains 15 residues. J was trimmed by 4 bases and V by 6 bases; bases with no gene match: 6. The CDR3 here is CASSPSGGRTGELFF. Here the CDR3 DNA reads TGTGCCAGCAGCCCAAGCGGGGGGCGCACCGGGGAGCTGTTTTTT.

There are many counts of this clonotype. The V and J genes are TRBV15 and TRBJ2-7; 8 nucleotides agree with TRBD1. The germline CDR1 and CDR2 sequences are LNHNV and YYDKDF (reference sequence). V lost 5 bases and J lost 6; bases outside the gene matches: 9. The CDR3 covers 14 residues. DNA of the CDR3: TGTGCCACCAGCCGTGGACAGGGCACTGGCGAGCAGTACTTC. Encoded protein: CATSRGQGTGEQYF.

In its sample, this clonotype was seen many times. The chain is built from TRBV11-2 and TRBJ2-7, with TRBD1 as a possible D gene (7 bases). CDR1 is SGHAT, CDR2 FQNNGV, per germline. Trimming removed 1 base at V and 3 bases at J, with 16 bases between. This CDR3 has 16 amino acids. Here the CDR3 DNA reads TGTGCCAGCAGCTTAGCGGGCAGGGGGGAGTTCTACGAGCAGTACTTC. Its protein is CASSLAGRGEFYEQYF.

This clonotype was observed at least ten times. The chain has TRBV6-6 and TRBJ2-5; no clear D gene. Germline CDR1 is MNHNY and CDR2 is SVGAGI (reference sequence). The CDR3 is 13 residues long. V was shortened by 2 bases and J by 2 bases, with 6 bases between the two germline ends. The CDR3 DNA follows: TGTGCCAGCAGTTACGACCTTCAAGAGACCCAGTACTTC. Translation: CASSYDLQETQYF.

This clonotype occurred many times. The chain is built from TRBV4-3 and TRBJ2-7; D may be TRBD1 or TRBD2 (5 bases each). The ends were cut back, 0 bases at V and 3 bases at J, with 12 bases in the middle. The CDR3 length is 15 residues. Germline assignment: CDR1 LGHNA and CDR2 YSLEER. This chain's CDR3 is CASSQDMGPSYEQYF. CDR3 nucleotide sequence: TGCGCCAGCAGCCAAGATATGGGACCGAGCTACGAGCAGTACTTC.

This clonotype occurred many times. V usage is TRBV7-9 and J usage is TRBJ2-5, with D maybe TRBD1 (7 bases). There are 14 residues in the CDR3. Germline lookup yields CDR1 SEHNR and CDR2 FQNEAQ (reference sequence). The germline V and J ends were trimmed by 4 bases and 5 bases, with 14 bases remaining between them. Written as DNA, the CDR3 is TGTGCCAGCAGCTCACCCAGGGGGAGGGAGACCCAGTACTTC. This translates into CASSSPRGRETQYF. The full variable domain, rest sourced from reference TRBV7-9 and TRBJ2-5, is DTGVSQNPRHKITKRGQNVTFRCDPISEHNRLYWYRQTLGQGPEFLTYFQNEAQLEKSRLLSDRFSAERPKGSFSTLEIQRTEQGDSAMYLCASSSPRGRETQYFGPGTRLLVL.

In this sample, this clonotype turned up many times. The chain has TRBV7-9 and TRBJ2-1; D is perhaps TRBD1 or TRBD2 (7 bases each). V was clipped by 3 bases and J by 7 bases, with 16 bases between them. The CDR3 sequence is 15 residues long. Germline V CDR1 and CDR2: SEHNR, FQNEAQ (reference sequence). The CDR3 here is CASSFQQGRGNEQFF. In DNA form, the CDR3 reads TGTGCCAGCAGCTTTCAACAGGGGCGGGGGAATGAGCAGTTCTTC.

This clonotype was picked up many times. CDR3 sequence reads: CSARDPSSNEQFF. CDR3 DNA: TGCAGTGCTAGAGATCCTAGCTCCAATGAGCAGTTCTTC. The chain links TRBV20-1 to TRBJ2-1; possibly TRBD2 for D (5 bases). V shed 0 bases and J shed 6 bases, with 9 bases lying between them. The CDR3 loop spans 13 amino acids. Per the germline V gene, CDR1 is DFQATT and CDR2 is SNEGSKA (reference sequence).

This clonotype has at least ten counts. The chain is built from TRBV12-3 or TRBV12-4 and TRBJ1-1, with D hard to call. Trimming shortened V by 5 bases and J by 4 bases, and 14 bases separated the two germline ends. This CDR3 is built from 14 residues. Here the CDR3 reads CASSLAGRVTEAFF. CDR3 in DNA: TGTGCCAGCAGTCTCGCCGGGCGGGTCACTGAAGCTTTCTTT.

This clonotype has a handful of counts. This chain connects TRBV18 to TRBJ2-5; D not resolved. Per germline, CDR1 KGHSH and CDR2 LQKENI. This CDR3 spans 13 amino acids. The ends were cut back, 0 bases at V and 0 bases at J, with 2 bases in the middle. CDR3 DNA: TGTGCCAGCTCACCACCGTACCAAGAGACCCAGTACTTC. Amino acid sequence: CASSPPYQETQYF.

This clonotype was seen many times. The V call is TRBV5-1, the J call TRBJ2-1; 7 positions agree with TRBD1. CDR1 is SGHRS, CDR2 YFSETQ, per germline. J gave up 0 bases and V 3 bases, and 3 bases lay outside the gene matches. This CDR3 contains 15 residues. CDR3 nucleotides: TGCGCCAGCAGCTCACAGGGGCTCTCCTACAATGAGCAGTTCTTC. It yields the protein CASSSQGLSYNEQFF.

Many counts were recorded for this clonotype. This chain uses TRBV20-1 with TRBJ1-1, with TRBD1 as a possible D gene (5 bases). V was clipped by 5 bases and J by 7 bases, with 8 bases between them. The CDR3 length is 10 residues. Per the germline V gene, CDR1 is DFQATT and CDR2 is SNEGSKA (reference sequence). CDR3 region: CSADRNEAFF. The CDR3 region has the DNA TGCAGTGCTGACAGAAATGAAGCTTTCTTT.

In this sample, this clonotype turned up many times. This chain joins TRBV6-2 or TRBV6-3 and TRBJ1-1, with D tentatively TRBD1 (6 bases). Per the germline V gene, CDR1 is MNHEY and CDR2 is SVGEGT. The CDR3 loop spans 16 amino acids. The germline V and J ends were trimmed by 4 bases and 5 bases, with 20 bases remaining between them. The CDR3 protein is CASSFGYSGGRTEAFF. The CDR3 nucleotides are TGTGCCAGCAGTTTTGGCTATTCGGGGGGCCGGACTGAAGCTTTCTTT.

This clonotype came up many times. The chain combines TRBV5-1 with TRBJ1-6, with 9 bases identical to TRBD1. The germline V gene encodes CDR1 SGHRS and CDR2 YFSETQ. The CDR3 extends over 15 amino acids. V dropped 0 bases and J dropped 7; count of bases not matched to a gene: 2. For the CDR3, the DNA is TGCGCCAGCAGCTTGGGGGGACAGGGAAATTCACCCCTCCACTTT. Its translation is CASSLGGQGNSPLHF.

Comment on this clonotype: The junction and the germline gene differ at one end; a read error may be behind it. J is TRBJ1-1 and V is TRBV29-1, with a possible D match to TRBD1 (5 bases). Germline values: CDR1 SQVTM, CDR2 ANQGSEA. The CDR3 extends over 15 amino acids. The CDR3 coding sequence is TGCGGCGTTGAGGGGCGGTGGGGGGGTGACACTGAAGCTTTCTTT. This translates into CGVEGRWGGDTEAFF.

This clonotype was seen repeatedly, ten times or more. V and J are TRBV20-1 and TRBJ1-5; D unresolved. V was cut by 0 bases and J by 0 bases, with 3 bases left in between. This CDR3 comprises 13 residues. From germline, CDR1 is DFQATT and CDR2 SNEGSKA (reference sequence). CDR3 region: CSARESSNQPQHF. The CDR3 DNA sequence: TGCAGTGCTAGAGAGTCTAGCAATCAGCCCCAGCATTTT.

This clonotype was recorded many times. The V and J genes are TRBV18 and TRBJ1-1, with no clear D. V shed 6 bases and J shed 0 bases, with 8 bases lying between them. This CDR3 is 13 amino acids long. The germline V gene has CDR1 KGHSH and CDR2 LQKENI. The CDR3 DNA sequence: TGTGCCAGCTCCCCCGGCATGAACACTGAAGCTTTCTTT. Protein product: CASSPGMNTEAFF.

This clonotype showed up many times. This sequence joins TRBV5-1 and TRBJ2-7, with 14 positions matching TRBD2. This CDR3 contains 13 residues. V dropped 4 bases and J dropped 9; count of bases not matched to a gene: 3. Germline lookup yields CDR1 SGHRS and CDR2 YFSETQ. As DNA, the CDR3 is TGCGCCAGCAGCGAGGGACTAGCGGGGGCGCAGTACTTC. Encoded protein: CASSEGLAGAQYF.

This clonotype was counted at least ten times. The chain combines TRBV20-1 with TRBJ2-4; 9 positions match TRBD2. CDR1 is DFQATT and CDR2 is SNEGSKA in the germline V gene (reference sequence). The ends lost 4 bases at V and 0 bases at J; junction bases unmatched: 7. There are 16 residues in the CDR3. CDR3 coding DNA: TGCAGTGCTAAGCCTAGCGGGGAGCTAGCCAAAAACATTCAGTACTTC. It is translated as CSAKPSGELAKNIQYF.

There are many counts of this clonotype. The genes are TRBV15 and TRBJ2-7; 11 bases line up with TRBD2. The CDR3 covers 15 residues. Germline values: CDR1 LNHNV, CDR2 YYDKDF (reference sequence). V lost 5 bases to trimming and J lost 3 bases; unmatched junction nucleotides: 6. The CDR3: CATSGGLAAVYEQYF. The CDR3 region has the DNA TGTGCCACCAGCGGGGGACTAGCGGCGGTCTACGAGCAGTACTTC.

In this sample, this clonotype turned up many times. The chain joins TRBV7-9 to TRBJ2-3; 11 nucleotides match TRBD2. Losses at the gene ends were 4 bases for V and 8 bases for J; bases not matched to a gene: 2. Germline V gene sequence: CDR1 SEHNR, CDR2 FQNEAQ (reference sequence). The CDR3 runs to 13 residues. The CDR3 nucleotides are TGTGCCAGCAGCTCACTAGCGGGGGTTACGCAGTATTTT. This translates into CASSSLAGVTQYF.

J is TRBJ2-7 and V is TRBV6-1; the D gene is possibly TRBD1 (5 bases). The germline V gene has CDR1 MNHNS and CDR2 SASEGT. The CDR3 loop spans 12 amino acids. The germline V and J ends were trimmed by 2 bases and 6 bases, with 8 bases remaining between them. The CDR3 is CASSEQGFEQYF. CDR3 sequence (DNA): TGTGCCAGCAGTGAACAGGGTTTCGAGCAGTACTTC.

Many counts were recorded for this clonotype. V gene TRBV12-3 or TRBV12-4 combines with J gene TRBJ2-7; D not certain. This CDR3 is 13 amino acids long. V lost 6 bases and J lost 4, with 13 bases in between. This chain's CDR3 is CASSSMPPYEQYF. CDR3 bases: TGTGCCAGCAGCTCTATGCCTCCGTACGAGCAGTACTTC.

This clonotype was observed at least ten times. CDR3: CASSLDSGRGQPQHF. In nucleotides, the CDR3 is TGTGCCAGCAGCTTAGACTCCGGGAGGGGACAGCCCCAGCATTTT. The V call is TRBV7-2, the J call TRBJ1-5; maybe TRBD1 (5 bases). V lost 1 base and J lost 7, with 14 bases in between. The CDR3 runs to 15 residues. In germline, CDR1 is SGHTA, CDR2 FQGNSA.